These 27 T cell receptor beta chains share one sample of origin, sequenced in a study of blood T cells in healthy people across ages. The second PCR ran about 6 to 11 cycles with a sample-barcoded 5' primer and J-beta primers. MiXCR was run by TCRdb on the 5' RACE reads, yielding one entry per CDR3 protein. The sample yields roughly 800,000 distinct CDR3 sequences, more than 20% seen once. These data also featured in a second study, about T cells of mothers and their children.

Sequenced material: blood. The receptors here all came from a boy between 5 and 17 years old in good health.

This chain connects TRBV6-2 or TRBV6-3 to TRBJ1-1; TRBD1 agrees at 7 bases. J lost 0 bases, V lost 2 bases, and 6 bases had no gene match. Per germline, CDR1 MNHEY and CDR2 SVGEGT. The CDR3 runs 16 residues. CDR3: CASSYNPGGMNTEAFF. The CDR3 bases are TGTGCCAGCAGTTACAATCCAGGGGGAATGAACACTGAAGCTTTCTTT.

This clonotype has just a few counts. This chain joins TRBV29-1 and TRBJ2-5; TRBD2 is a possible D gene (5 bases). CDR1 and CDR2 (germline): SQVTM, ANQGSEA. Trimming took 3 bases from V and 5 from J, leaving 13 bases between them. The CDR3 loop spans 13 amino acids. CDR3 DNA: TGCAGCGTTGAGTTCCTCCCGGGGGAGACCCAGTACTTC. Protein product: CSVEFLPGETQYF.

The CDR3 loop is CASSARTFPDTQYF. The CDR3 bases are TGTGCCAGCAGCGCCAGAACCTTCCCAGATACGCAGTATTTT. The V call is TRBV9, the J call TRBJ2-3, with unresolved D. Trimming took 3 bases from V and 4 from J, leaving 12 bases between them. Germline CDR1 reads SGDLS; CDR2 reads YYNGEE. The CDR3 runs 14 residues.

Only a few counts were recorded for this clonotype. The chain recombines TRBV7-9 with TRBJ1-5; D gene ambiguous. The CDR3 extends over 15 amino acids. Trimming removed 1 base at V and 5 bases at J, with 12 bases between. Per the germline V gene, CDR1 is SEHNR and CDR2 is FQNEAQ (reference sequence). CDR3 coding DNA: TGTGCCAGCAGCTTAGTGAGCACCGGGGATCAGCCCCAGCATTTT. As protein: CASSLVSTGDQPQHF.

This clonotype appeared many times. The rearrangement joins TRBV28 to TRBJ1-5; D ambiguous. Trimming left V 6 bases short and J 3 bases short, with 6 bases between. The V gene's germline CDR1 is MDHEN and CDR2 SYDVKM. This CDR3 region has 12 residues. As DNA, the CDR3 is TGTGCCAGCAGCCGGGACAATCAGCCCCAGCATTTT. Protein: CASSRDNQPQHF.

J is TRBJ2-4 and V is TRBV7-9, with 7 bases that match TRBD1. Germline trimming cut 2 bases from V and 8 bases from J; bases unmatched to any gene: 9. This CDR3 region has 15 residues. CDR1 and CDR2 (germline): SEHNR, FQNEAQ (reference sequence). CDR3 residues: CASSLPWDREDIQYF. The CDR3 nucleotides read TGTGCCAGCAGCTTACCGTGGGACAGAGAGGACATTCAGTACTTC.

The rearrangement joins TRBV5-1 to TRBJ1-1; TRBD1 might be the D (5 bases). CDR3 length equals 15 residues. Trimming took off 4 bases at V and 1 base at J, with 14 bases between the two ends. The germline V gene has CDR1 SGHRS and CDR2 YFSETQ. The CDR3 sequence is CASSRTIGANTEAFF. CDR3 sequence (DNA): TGCGCCAGCAGCAGGACGATAGGGGCGAACACTGAAGCTTTCTTT.

The V call is TRBV9, the J call TRBJ2-5, with D possibly being TRBD1 (6 bases). Matching the DNA end better, TRBJ2-7 makes the J call doubtful. The CDR3 is 15 amino acids. Germline-derived CDR1 and CDR2 are SGDLS and YYNGEE. For the CDR3, the DNA is TGTGCCAGCAGCGTAGCTCCGGACAGCACCTACGAGCAGTACTTC. Its translation is CASSVAPDSTYEQYF.

This clonotype occurred a few times. The J gene is TRBJ2-5, the V gene TRBV20-1; 7 nucleotides agree with TRBD1. The CDR3 covers 16 residues. Trimming took 3 bases from V and 3 from J; bases not matched to a gene: 13. CDR1 is DFQATT, CDR2 SNEGSKA, per germline (reference sequence). CDR3 nucleotide sequence: TGCAGTGCTAGGCCACTCGGGACAGCTACAAAAGAGACCCAGTACTTC. This codes for CSARPLGTATKETQYF.

V and J are TRBV27 and TRBJ2-1; D not resolved. CDR3 size: 14 residues. CDR1 and CDR2 (germline): MNHEY, SMNVEV (reference sequence). Trimming cost V 5 bases and J 4 bases, with 12 bases left between them. This CDR3 is CASSLIEGYNEQFF. In nucleotides, the CDR3 is TGTGCCAGCAGTCTGATCGAAGGATACAATGAGCAGTTCTTC.

This chain connects TRBV6-6 to TRBJ2-5; D not resolved. V lost 6 bases, J lost 7 bases, and 12 bases lay in between. Per the germline V gene, CDR1 is MNHNY and CDR2 is SVGAGI (reference sequence). The CDR3 is made up of 12 amino acids. The CDR3 region has the DNA TGTGCCAGCAGGGGTCTCAGAGGGACCCAGTACTTC. It yields the protein CASRGLRGTQYF.

The CDR3 sequence: CASSYSSANYEQYF. CDR3 sequence (DNA): TGTGCCAGCAGTTACTCTAGCGCAAACTACGAGCAGTACTTC. The chain is built from TRBV6-6 and TRBJ2-7, with a weak D call TRBD2 (5 bases). Trimming shortened V by 0 bases and J by 3 bases, and 9 bases separated the two germline ends. Germline CDR1 is MNHNY and CDR2 is SVGAGI (reference sequence). The CDR3 spans 14 residues.

The sample holds a few counts of this clonotype. The chain uses TRBV20-1 and TRBJ2-7, with 8 bases that match TRBD2. CDR1 DFQATT and CDR2 SNEGSKA come from the germline V gene (reference sequence). V shed 6 bases, J shed 3 bases, and the junction held 7 bases outside the gene matches. This CDR3 comprises 13 residues. The CDR3 DNA sequence: TGCAGTGCCTCGACTAGCGAATACTACGAGCAGTACTTC. As protein: CSASTSEYYEQYF.

This clonotype was seen only a few times. The chain recombines TRBV7-9 with TRBJ1-5; D not resolved. Looked up from germline, CDR1 is SEHNR and CDR2 is FQNEAQ (reference sequence). Trimming took off 0 bases at V and 11 bases at J, with 11 bases between the two ends. CDR3 length equals 13 residues. CDR3 coding DNA: TGTGCCAGCAGCTTAGCTGACTCTCGGGCCCAGCATTTT. Protein: CASSLADSRAQHF.

The chain recombines TRBV2 with TRBJ2-6; D is undetermined. The CDR3 runs 14 residues. Germline CDR1 reads SNHLY; CDR2 reads FYNNEI. V dropped 2 bases and J dropped 1 base, with 3 bases sitting between them. CDR3: CASSELSGANVLTF. CDR3 DNA: TGTGCCAGCAGTGAACTGTCTGGGGCCAACGTCCTGACTTTC.

As regards this clonotype: Its ends do not fully match the called genes, so a read error is possible. This chain links TRBV20-1 with TRBJ2-5, with 12 bases fitting TRBD2. Germline V lookup: CDR1 DFQATT, CDR2 SNEGSKA (reference sequence). This CDR3 spans 14 amino acids. The CDR3 nucleotides are TGCAGTGCTAGACTAGCGGGAGGGACCAATGAGCGGTTCTTC. Translation: CSARLAGGTNERFF.

This chain links TRBV12-3 or TRBV12-4 with TRBJ2-1, with 8 bases aligning to TRBD2. J lost 5 bases, V lost 1 base, and 4 bases had no gene match. This CDR3 is built from 15 residues. CDR3 DNA sequence: TGTGCCAGCAGTTTAGGTAGCGGGGAAAACAATGAGCAGTTCTTC. Protein product: CASSLGSGENNEQFF.

The chain has TRBV2 and TRBJ2-5, with D perhaps given as TRBD1 or TRBD2 (5 bases each). The length of the CDR3 is 16 residues. CDR1 and CDR2 (germline): SNHLY, FYNNEI. V shed 2 bases and J shed 6 bases, with 19 bases lying between them. CDR3 nucleotides: TGTGCCAGCAGTGAAAATGCAGGGACGATGGTAAAGACCCAGTACTTC. Amino acids: CASSENAGTMVKTQYF.

This clonotype has more than one count but fewer than ten. At one end the junction does not follow the germline gene, possibly because of a read error. This chain joins TRBV3-1 and TRBJ2-2; D perhaps matches TRBD1 (5 bases). The CDR3 has 17 amino acids. Germline V gene data show CDR1 as LGHDT and CDR2 as YNNKEL (reference sequence). The CDR3 DNA is TGTGCCAGCAGCCAAGTTTTAAGGGGATTCGTCACCGAGGAGCTGTTTTTT. Translating gives CASSQVLRGFVTEELFF.

The chain carries TRBV9 and TRBJ2-5, with D perhaps matching TRBD1 (5 bases). CDR3 length: 16 residues. CDR1 is SGDLS, CDR2 YYNGEE, per germline. The V gene lost 0 bases and the J gene lost 1 base, with 13 bases spanning the gap. CDR3 DNA: TGTGCCAGCAGCGTAGAGGGGCTAAACCTCCAAGAGACCCAGTACTTC. Amino acid sequence: CASSVEGLNLQETQYF.

The chain links TRBV7-8 to TRBJ1-4; D uncertain. The CDR3 covers 16 residues. From germline, CDR1 is SGHVS and CDR2 FQNEAQ. V dropped 5 bases and J dropped 0 bases, with 13 bases sitting between them. The DNA of the CDR3 is TGTGCCAGCAGCCCCAACCCCGGTTCAACTAATGAAAAACTGTTTTTT. Its protein product is CASSPNPGSTNEKLFF.

V usage is TRBV5-6 and J usage is TRBJ2-7, with 7 bases aligning to TRBD2. Germline CDR1 reads SGHDT; CDR2 reads YYEEEE. This CDR3 is 16 amino acids long. With V trimmed by 0 bases and J by 1 base, 7 bases remained unmatched. CDR3 DNA: TGTGCCAGCAGCTTGGAAGGTCTAGCGGTTTCCTACGAGCAGTACTTC. Translation gives CASSLEGLAVSYEQYF.

In this sample, this clonotype turned up a few times. The genes are TRBV13 and TRBJ2-3; 7 bases match TRBD2. Germline CDR1 reads PRHDT; CDR2 reads FYEKMQ (reference sequence). Trimming took 3 bases from V and 8 from J; bases not matched to a gene: 20. This CDR3 contains 18 residues. CDR3 protein: CASSFSGAGTSVESTQYF. Written as DNA, the CDR3 is TGTGCCAGCAGCTTTTCCGGAGCGGGGACCTCCGTCGAAAGTACGCAGTATTTT.

This clonotype was seen only a few times. The V gene is TRBV7-8, the J gene TRBJ1-2; the D gene is possibly TRBD1 (5 bases). The germline V and J ends were trimmed by 5 bases and 8 bases, with 21 bases remaining between them. CDR1 SGHVS and CDR2 FQNEAQ come from the germline V gene. The CDR3 consists of 15 residues. The CDR3 DNA reads as TGTGCCAGCAGCCTACCGGGGGGACCCTTATCAGGCTACACCTTC. The encoded protein is CASSLPGGPLSGYTF.

The V call is TRBV20-1, the J call TRBJ1-6; D might be TRBD1 (6 bases). Trimming took off 3 bases at V and 9 bases at J, with 12 bases between the two ends. The germline gives CDR1 DFQATT, CDR2 SNEGSKA (reference sequence). CDR3 length: 13 residues. The CDR3, as DNA: TGCAGTGCTAGGGGCAGGGGTTTTTCACCCCTCCACTTT. It specifies CSARGRGFSPLHF.

This clonotype was found a few times. The chain uses TRBV29-1 and TRBJ2-5, with 7 bases matching TRBD1. TRBJ2-7 matches the DNA end more closely, so the J call is doubtful. The CDR3 covers 16 residues. Germline values: CDR1 SQVTM, CDR2 ANQGSEA. In DNA form, the CDR3 reads TGCAGCGTTGAACTAAAGGGACAGTTCTCCCCCTACGAGCAGTACTTC. Its protein product is CSVELKGQFSPYEQYF.

The rearrangement links TRBV7-8 to TRBJ2-5; TRBD1 matches at 11 bases. This CDR3 is 15 amino acids long. Germline V lookup: CDR1 SGHVS, CDR2 FQNEAQ. Losses at the gene ends were 3 bases for V and 6 bases for J; bases not matched to a gene: 6. CDR3 DNA sequence: TGTGCCAGCAGCTTGAGGACAGGGGGCATCCAGACCCAGTACTTC. It encodes CASSLRTGGIQTQYF. The complete variable domain, with remaining parts taken from reference TRBV7-8 and TRBJ2-5, reads GAGVSQSPRYKVAKRGQDVALRCDPISGHVSLFWYQQALGQGPEFLTYFQNEAQLDKSGLPSDRFFAERPEGSVSTLKIQRTQQEDSAVYLCASSLRTGGIQTQYFGPGTRLLVL.